Below are 15 T cell receptor beta chains sequenced from a single sample in a study of human T cells and chemical hapten exposure. Time point indicated: patch test 2, 6 weeks after DPC sensitization. Treatment reported: therapeutic diphenylcyclopropenone sensitization with weekly scalp DPC. TCRdb passed the RACE reads through MiXCR, listing each CDR3 protein once. The data contain tens of thousands of distinct CDR3 sequences, 9.9% of them seen just once; the ten biggest clones take up approximately 1.8%. Specimen: whole blood, collected in connection with sensitization to the hapten diphenylcyclopropenone (DPC). The source is a woman aged 50 to 60 with alopecia areata. Some clones in this sample may be carry-over from other donors' samples.

This clonotype was detected ten times or more. The J gene is TRBJ1-1, the V gene TRBV12-3 or TRBV12-4; 8 nucleotides line up with TRBD1. This CDR3 has 15 residues. V was clipped by 3 bases and J by 0 bases; unmatched bases: 3. CDR3 nucleotides: TGTGCCAGCAGTTTCGGGACAGGCTTGAACACTGAAGCTTTCTTT. This encodes CASSFGTGLNTEAFF.

A few counts support this clonotype. The chain has TRBV12-3 or TRBV12-4 and TRBJ2-1; 8 positions agree with TRBD2. V gave up 5 bases and J gave up 1 base; unmatched junction bases: 1. This CDR3 has 14 amino acids. The CDR3 DNA reads as TGTGCCAGCAGTGCTAGCGGGTCCTACAATGAGCAGTTCTTC. Protein: CASSASGSYNEQFF.

This chain connects TRBV2 to TRBJ1-5; D may be TRBD1 (6 bases). The CDR3 sequence is 14 residues long. V was trimmed by 5 bases and J by 7 bases, leaving 15 bases between them. Germline CDR1 and CDR2: SNHLY and FYNNEI. The CDR3 DNA reads as TGTGCCAGCAGTCCACAGGGAAGTGGGCAGCCCCAGCATTTT. It yields the protein CASSPQGSGQPQHF.

In its sample, this clonotype was seen a few times. This rearrangement joins TRBV11-2 to TRBJ2-3, with 8 bases that match TRBD2. V trimming: 1 base; J trimming: 8 bases; junction bases outside the gene matches: 11. Germline V gene lookup returns CDR1 SGHAT and CDR2 FQNNGV. The CDR3 sequence is 16 residues long. CDR3 coding DNA: TGTGCCAGCAGCTTAGCCCTAGCGGGTGGGGGATTTACGCAGTATTTT. Its protein product is CASSLALAGGGFTQYF.

In this sample, this clonotype turned up a few times. The chain uses TRBV6-5 and TRBJ2-1; no definite D call. Trimming cost V 0 bases and J 0 bases, with 12 bases left between them. CDR1 and CDR2 from the germline V gene are MNHEY and SVGAGI. This CDR3 contains 17 residues. The CDR3 reads CASSYSSRPSSYNEQFF. The CDR3 nucleotides are TGTGCCAGCAGTTACTCATCTCGCCCGAGCTCCTACAATGAGCAGTTCTTC.

This clonotype was detected many times. This rearrangement joins TRBV20-1 to TRBJ1-4; TRBD1 agrees at 7 bases. Germline V gene lookup returns CDR1 DFQATT and CDR2 SNEGSKA (reference sequence). The length of the CDR3 is 14 residues. With 6 bases clipped from V and 0 bases from J, the junction kept 4 bases outside the gene matches. CDR3 sequence reads: CSAAGQATNEKLFF. Here the CDR3 DNA reads TGCAGTGCCGCCGGACAGGCAACTAATGAAAAACTGTTTTTT.

This clonotype was recorded at least ten times. This rearrangement joins TRBV28 to TRBJ1-1, with D possibly being TRBD1 (5 bases). This CDR3 is built from 11 residues. Trimming left V 8 bases short and J 1 base short, with 5 bases between. Germline CDR1 is MDHEN and CDR2 is SYDVKM. The CDR3 DNA follows: TGTGCCAGCGACAGGAACACTGAAGCTTTCTTT. It translates to CASDRNTEAFF. Combining the CDR3 with reference TRBV28 and TRBJ1-1 gives the whole variable domain DVKVTQSSRYLVKRTGEKVFLECVQDMDHENMFWYRQDPGLGLRLIYFSYDVKMKEKGDIPEGYSVSREKKERFSLILESASTNQTSMYLCASDRNTEAFFGQGTRLTVV.

This clonotype was seen repeatedly, ten times or more. V gene TRBV4-3 combines with J gene TRBJ1-5; D call uncertain. Germline CDR1 LGHNA, CDR2 YSLEER. There are 16 residues in the CDR3. V shed 0 bases and J shed 0 bases, with 9 bases lying between them. CDR3 nucleotides: TGCGCCAGCAGCCAAGAAAGGATCAATAGCAATCAGCCCCAGCATTTT. It translates to CASSQERINSNQPQHF.

The J gene is TRBJ2-5, the V gene TRBV5-8, with TRBD2 identical over 13 bases. Germline V lookup: CDR1 SGHTS, CDR2 YDEGEE. Trimming removed 3 bases from V and 2 bases from J; junction bases left unmatched: 4. CDR3 size: 16 residues. CDR3 protein: CASSSGLAGAQETQYF. CDR3 bases: TGTGCCAGCAGCTCCGGACTAGCGGGAGCGCAAGAGACCCAGTACTTC.

This sequence joins TRBV28 and TRBJ2-7; 10 bases map to TRBD1. The germline CDR1 and CDR2 sequences are MDHEN and SYDVKM. Trimming took 10 bases from V and 2 from J; bases not matched to a gene: 11. The CDR3 length is 15 residues. Here the CDR3 DNA reads TGTGCCACCTCATTCCGGGACAGGGGCCCCTACGAGCAGTACTTC. Encoded protein: CATSFRDRGPYEQYF.

This clonotype was recorded many times. The CDR3 DNA reads as TGTGCCAGCAGTTCGGGGTTTACGCTGGTGCAGTTCTTC. The encoded protein is CASSSGFTLVQFF. This rearrangement joins TRBV27 to TRBJ2-1; TRBD2 is a possible D gene (5 bases). The germline V gene encodes CDR1 MNHEY and CDR2 SMNVEV (reference sequence). V gave up 4 bases and J gave up 12 bases, with 16 bases separating them. The CDR3 has 13 amino acids.

The chain recombines TRBV4-2 with TRBJ1-5, with a possible D match to TRBD1 (5 bases). The CDR3 is 16 amino acids. CDR1 is LGHNA and CDR2 is YNFKEQ in the germline V gene. V was shortened by 0 bases and J by 3 bases, with 12 bases between the two germline ends. The CDR3 nucleotides are TGTGCCAGCAGCCAAGAAGGTGGGACGAACAATCAGCCCCAGCATTTT. Protein product: CASSQEGGTNNQPQHF.

This clonotype was counted at least ten times. The genes are TRBV10-3 and TRBJ2-7; D remains ambiguous. This CDR3 has 13 amino acids. The V end was cut by 4 bases, the J end by 2 bases, with 9 bases between. The germline V gene encodes CDR1 ENHRY and CDR2 SYGVKD. In DNA form, the CDR3 reads TGTGCCATCAGTGGGGCAGCTACCTACGAGCAGTACTTC. Translation gives CAISGAATYEQYF.

This clonotype was seen a handful of times. This rearrangement joins TRBV6-5 to TRBJ1-5, with D possibly being TRBD1 (5 bases). Germline V CDR1 and CDR2: MNHEY, SVGAGI. V lost 5 bases to trimming and J lost 2 bases, with 13 bases between them. The CDR3 spans 15 residues. The CDR3 coding sequence is TGTGCCAGCAGTCGTGACGGGGGAGGCAATCAGCCCCAGCATTTT. Its protein is CASSRDGGGNQPQHF.

This clonotype was seen repeatedly, ten times or more. V gene TRBV4-1 combines with J gene TRBJ1-6, with D unclear. The CDR3 loop spans 18 amino acids. Germline V gene sequence: CDR1 MGHRA, CDR2 YSYEKL. The V end was cut by 4 bases, the J end by 6 bases, with 22 bases between. The CDR3 sequence is CASSLSRTHGRVNSPLHF. DNA of the CDR3: TGCGCCAGCAGCCTCTCCCGGACCCACGGAAGGGTTAATTCACCCCTCCACTTT.